Many counts were recorded for the clone carrying this T cell receptor (beta chain). Its antigen remains unknown. Ahead of thyroid surgery, no patient had received treatment of any kind. These data originate in a study of metastatic and nonmetastatic thyroid tumors. Study context: Comparison of repertoires was carried out across blood and tumor or nodule tissue from malignant and benign thyroid patients.

In the source study's methods: Clinicopathological groups of papillary thyroid cancer showed CDR3 differences that were used to build a distant-metastasis classifier. TCRdb re-called clones via MiXCR from the PCR reads. TCRdb, not the authors, supplied the V and J calls. This table has around 65,000 clones, 14% appearing once. General observations from the study: The reported finding was significantly higher TCR beta diversity in malignant thyroid tumors relative to benign nodules, in blood and tumor.

Trimming pared 4 bases from V and 9 bases from J, leaving 16 bases between. Germline assignment: CDR1 SNHLY and CDR2 FYNNEI. CDR3 length: 14 residues. What was sequenced was blood. This chain connects TRBV2 to TRBJ2-1; a possible D gene is TRBD2 (6 bases). The sequence derives from a male donor with papillary thyroid cancer or a benign thyroid nodule (not recorded which). Some clones in this sample may be carry-over from other donors' samples. CDR3 in DNA: TGTGCCAGCAGTGTTCCCTGGGACTCACCTGAGCAGTTCTTC. Its protein is CASSVPWDSPEQFF.